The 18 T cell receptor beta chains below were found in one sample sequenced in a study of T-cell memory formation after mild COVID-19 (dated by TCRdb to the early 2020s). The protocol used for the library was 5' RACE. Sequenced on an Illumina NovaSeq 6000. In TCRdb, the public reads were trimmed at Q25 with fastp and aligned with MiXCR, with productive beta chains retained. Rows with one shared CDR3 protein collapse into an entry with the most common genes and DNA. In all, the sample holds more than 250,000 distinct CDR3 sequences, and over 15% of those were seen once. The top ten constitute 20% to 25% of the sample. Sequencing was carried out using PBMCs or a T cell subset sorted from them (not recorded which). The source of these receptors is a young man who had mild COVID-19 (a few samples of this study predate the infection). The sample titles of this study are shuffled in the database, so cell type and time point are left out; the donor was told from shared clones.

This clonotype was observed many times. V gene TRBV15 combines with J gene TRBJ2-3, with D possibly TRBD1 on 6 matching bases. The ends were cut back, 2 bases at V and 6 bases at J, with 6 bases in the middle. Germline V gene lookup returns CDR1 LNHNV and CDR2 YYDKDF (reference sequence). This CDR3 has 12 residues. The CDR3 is CATSRTGDTQYF. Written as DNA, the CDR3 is TGTGCCACCAGCAGAACAGGGGATACGCAGTATTTT.

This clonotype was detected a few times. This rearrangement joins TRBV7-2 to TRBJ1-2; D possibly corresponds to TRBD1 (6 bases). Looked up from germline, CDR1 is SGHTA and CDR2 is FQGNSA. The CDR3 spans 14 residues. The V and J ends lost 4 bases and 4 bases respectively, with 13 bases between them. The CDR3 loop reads CASSYFRDTYGYTF. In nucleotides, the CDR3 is TGTGCCAGCAGCTATTTTAGGGACACCTATGGCTACACCTTC.

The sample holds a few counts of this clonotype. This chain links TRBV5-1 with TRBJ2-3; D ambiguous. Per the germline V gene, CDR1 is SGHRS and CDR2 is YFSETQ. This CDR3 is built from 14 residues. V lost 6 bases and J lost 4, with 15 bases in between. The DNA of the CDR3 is TGCGCCAGCACCCCGACCGGGTTTGCAGATACGCAGTATTTT. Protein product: CASTPTGFADTQYF.

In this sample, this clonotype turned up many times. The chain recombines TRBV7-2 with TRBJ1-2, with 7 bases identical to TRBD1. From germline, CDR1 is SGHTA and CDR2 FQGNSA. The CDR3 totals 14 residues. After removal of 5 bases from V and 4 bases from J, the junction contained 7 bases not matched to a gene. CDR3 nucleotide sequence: TGTGCCAGCAGCCTAACCGGGACAGCCTATGGCTACACCTTC. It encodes CASSLTGTAYGYTF.

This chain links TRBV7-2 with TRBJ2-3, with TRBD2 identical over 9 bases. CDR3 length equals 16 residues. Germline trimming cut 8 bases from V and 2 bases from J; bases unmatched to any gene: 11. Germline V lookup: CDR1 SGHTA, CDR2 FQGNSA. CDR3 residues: CASPGGSGGHTDTQYF. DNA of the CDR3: TGTGCCAGCCCGGGGGGTAGCGGGGGCCACACAGATACGCAGTATTTT.

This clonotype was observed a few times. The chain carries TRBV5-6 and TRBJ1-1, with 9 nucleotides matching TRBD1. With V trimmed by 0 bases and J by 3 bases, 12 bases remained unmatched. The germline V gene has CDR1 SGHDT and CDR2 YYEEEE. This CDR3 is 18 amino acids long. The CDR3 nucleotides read TGTGCCAGCAGCTTGGTCATATGGGACAGGGAGAAGGACACTGAAGCTTTCTTT. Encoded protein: CASSLVIWDREKDTEAFF.

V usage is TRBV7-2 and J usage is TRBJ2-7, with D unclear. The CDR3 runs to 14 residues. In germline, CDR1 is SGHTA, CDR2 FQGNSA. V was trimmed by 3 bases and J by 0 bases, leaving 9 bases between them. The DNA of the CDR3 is TGTGCCAGCAGCTTTTACGCCAACTCCTACGAGCAGTACTTC. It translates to CASSFYANSYEQYF. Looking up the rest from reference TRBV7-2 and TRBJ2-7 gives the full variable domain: GAGVSQSPSNKVTEKGKDVELRCDPISGHTALYWYRQSLGQGLEFLIYFQGNSAPDKSGLPSDRFSAERTGGSVSTLTIQRTQQEDSAVYLCASSFYANSYEQYFGPGTRLTVT.

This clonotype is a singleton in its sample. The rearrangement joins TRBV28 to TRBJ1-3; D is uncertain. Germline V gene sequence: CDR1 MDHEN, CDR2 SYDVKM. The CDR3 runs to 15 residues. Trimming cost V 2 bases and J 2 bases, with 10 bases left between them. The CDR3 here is CASSLPGIPGNTIYF. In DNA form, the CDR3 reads TGTGCCAGCAGTTTACCTGGAATACCTGGAAACACCATATATTTT.

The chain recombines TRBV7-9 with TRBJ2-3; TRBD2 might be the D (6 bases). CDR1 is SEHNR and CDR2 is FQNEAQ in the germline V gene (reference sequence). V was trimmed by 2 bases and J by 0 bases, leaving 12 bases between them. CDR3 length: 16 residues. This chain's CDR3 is CASSLTGRGSTDTQYF. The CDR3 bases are TGTGCCAGCAGCTTAACGGGCCGGGGGAGCACAGATACGCAGTATTTT. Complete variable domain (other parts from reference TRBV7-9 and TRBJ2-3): DTGVSQNPRHKITKRGQNVTFRCDPISEHNRLYWYRQTLGQGPEFLTYFQNEAQLEKSRLLSDRFSAERPKGSFSTLEIQRTEQGDSAMYLCASSLTGRGSTDTQYFGPGTRLTVL.

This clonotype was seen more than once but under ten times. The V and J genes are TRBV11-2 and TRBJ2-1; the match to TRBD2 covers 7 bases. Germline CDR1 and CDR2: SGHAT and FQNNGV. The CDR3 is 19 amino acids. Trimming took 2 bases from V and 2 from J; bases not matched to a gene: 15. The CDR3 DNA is TGTGCCAGCAGCTTAATATGGGGGGGTCGTTTAGGGGCCTACAATGAGCAGTTCTTC. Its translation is CASSLIWGGRLGAYNEQFF.

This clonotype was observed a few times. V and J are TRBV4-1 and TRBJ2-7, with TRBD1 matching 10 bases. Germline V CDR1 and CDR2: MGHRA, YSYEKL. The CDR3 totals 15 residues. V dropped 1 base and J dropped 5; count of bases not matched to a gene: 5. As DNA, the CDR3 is TGCGCCAGCAGCCAAGCGGGACAGGGGCCCCACGAGCAGTACTTC. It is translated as CASSQAGQGPHEQYF.

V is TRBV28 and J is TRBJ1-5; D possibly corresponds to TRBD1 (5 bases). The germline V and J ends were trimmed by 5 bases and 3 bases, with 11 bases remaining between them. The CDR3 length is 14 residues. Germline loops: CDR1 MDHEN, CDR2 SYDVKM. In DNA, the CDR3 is TGTGCCAGCAGTATGAGACAGCACAATCAGCCCCAGCATTTT. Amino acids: CASSMRQHNQPQHF.

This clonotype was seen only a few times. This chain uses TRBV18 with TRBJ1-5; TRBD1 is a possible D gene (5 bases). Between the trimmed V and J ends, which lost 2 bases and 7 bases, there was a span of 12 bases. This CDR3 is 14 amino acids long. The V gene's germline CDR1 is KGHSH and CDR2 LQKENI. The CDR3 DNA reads TGTGCCAGCTCACCAGGCAGGGATGGGCAGCCCCAGCATTTT. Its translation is CASSPGRDGQPQHF.

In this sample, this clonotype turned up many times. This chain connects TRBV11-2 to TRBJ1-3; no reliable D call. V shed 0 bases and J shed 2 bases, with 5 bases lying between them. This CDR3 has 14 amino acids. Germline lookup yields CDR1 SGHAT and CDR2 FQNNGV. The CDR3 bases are TGTGCCAGCAGCTTAGATAGGGCTGGAAACACCATATATTTT. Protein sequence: CASSLDRAGNTIYF.

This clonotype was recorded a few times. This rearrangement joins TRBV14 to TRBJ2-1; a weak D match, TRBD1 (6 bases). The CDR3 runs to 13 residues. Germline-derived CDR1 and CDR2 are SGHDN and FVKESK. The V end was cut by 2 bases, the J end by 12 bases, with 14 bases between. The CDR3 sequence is CASSQLTGSVQFF. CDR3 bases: TGTGCCAGCAGCCAATTAACAGGGTCGGTGCAGTTCTTC.

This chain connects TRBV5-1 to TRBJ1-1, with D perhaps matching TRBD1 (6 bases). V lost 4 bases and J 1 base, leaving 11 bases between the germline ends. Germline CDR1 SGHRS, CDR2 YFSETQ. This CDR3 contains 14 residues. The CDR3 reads CASSGGAANTEAFF. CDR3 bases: TGCGCCAGCAGCGGGGGGGCTGCGAACACTGAAGCTTTCTTT.

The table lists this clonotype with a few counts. DNA for the CDR3: TGTGCCAGCAGCTTAAGGGACCTTACGGGGGGTCCCTACAATGAGCAGTTCTTC. It translates to CASSLRDLTGGPYNEQFF. J is TRBJ2-1 and V is TRBV11-1, with 7 nucleotides matching TRBD2. V was clipped by 2 bases and J by 2 bases; unmatched bases: 12. The CDR3 loop spans 18 amino acids. Germline V gene sequence: CDR1 SGHAT, CDR2 FQDESV (reference sequence).

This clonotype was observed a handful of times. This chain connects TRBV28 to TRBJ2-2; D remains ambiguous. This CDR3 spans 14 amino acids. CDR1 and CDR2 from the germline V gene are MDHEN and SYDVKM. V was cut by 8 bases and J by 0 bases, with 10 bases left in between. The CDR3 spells CASQALANTGELFF. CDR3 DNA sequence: TGTGCCAGCCAGGCCCTCGCGAACACCGGGGAGCTGTTTTTT.